The subject of this entry is one T cell receptor beta chain. Combining a sample-barcoded 5' primer with a J-beta primer mix, a second PCR ran for about 7 to 12 cycles. TCRdb recomputed calls from the 5' RACE reads with MiXCR, one row per CDR3 protein. The sample holds approximately 1.5 million distinct CDR3 sequences, about 42% seen once. The sample comes from a study of blood T cells in healthy people across ages. Germline CDR1 reads MNHEY; CDR2 reads SMNVEV (reference sequence). The CDR3 covers 11 residues. The J segment lost 15 bases and the V segment lost 6 bases, leaving 3 bases of the junction unmatched.

The receptor's source is a young woman in good health. The source material was blood. This chain uses TRBV27 with TRBJ2-1, with 12 bases matching TRBD1. As DNA, the CDR3 is TGTGCCAGCAGAGGGGGACAGGGGGCGTTCTTC. Its translation: CASRGGQGAFF.